This T cell receptor beta chain was documented in a study of blood T cell repertoires in COVID-19. The method was immunoSEQ multiplex PCR; TCRdb's version includes in-frame clones alone and lacks a portion of them. The sample yields 390,000 or so clones, around 83% seen once. This clone was picked up a small number of times. Germline V gene lookup returns CDR1 SEHNR and CDR2 FQNEAQ (reference sequence). This CDR3 has 18 residues. V gave up 3 bases and J gave up 3 bases; unmatched junction bases: 13. Sequencing used PBMCs or T cells enriched from blood (not recorded which). The receptor was derived from a woman between 50 and 59 years old who had recovered from COVID-19. This chain joins TRBV7-9 and TRBJ2-5; 10 nucleotides line up with TRBD2. This chain's CDR3 is CASSFVRGSGGHEETQYF. DNA for the CDR3: TGTGCCAGCAGCTTTGTCAGGGGTAGCGGGGGGCATGAAGAGACCCAGTACTTC. The complete variable domain, with remaining parts taken from reference TRBV7-9 and TRBJ2-5, reads DTGVSQNPRHKITKRGQNVTFRCDPISEHNRLYWYRQTLGQGPEFLTYFQNEAQLEKSRLLSDRFSAERPKGSFSTLEIQRTEQGDSAMYLCASSFVRGSGGHEETQYFGPGTRLLVL.